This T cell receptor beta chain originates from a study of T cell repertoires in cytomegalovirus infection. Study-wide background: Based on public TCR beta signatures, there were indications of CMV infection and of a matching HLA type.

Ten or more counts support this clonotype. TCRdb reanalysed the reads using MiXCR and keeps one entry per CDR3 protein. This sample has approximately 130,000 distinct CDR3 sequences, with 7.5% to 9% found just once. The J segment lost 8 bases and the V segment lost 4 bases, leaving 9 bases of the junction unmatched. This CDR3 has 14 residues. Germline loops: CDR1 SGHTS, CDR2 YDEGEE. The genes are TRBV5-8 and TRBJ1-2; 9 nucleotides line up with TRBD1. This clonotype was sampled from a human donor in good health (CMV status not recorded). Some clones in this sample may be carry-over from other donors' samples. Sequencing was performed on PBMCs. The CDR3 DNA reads TGTGCCAGCAGCACTAGGGGACAGGGAAGAGGCTACACCTTC. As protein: CASSTRGQGRGYTF.